A selection of T cell receptor beta chains follows, all from one sample in a study of blood T cell repertoires in COVID-19. The table came from immunoSEQ multiplex PCR; TCRdb's copy has only in-frame clones and leaves some out. The sample holds about 250,000 clones; approximately 90% are singletons and the top ten take around 0.84%. The material sequenced was peripheral blood. The source of these receptors is a man younger than 45 with acute or convalescent COVID-19. Each CDR3 is given with its conserved first and last residue. Fields, in order: CDR3 protein, CDR3 DNA, D gene, V gene, clone size, J gene. D genes are given only for firm matches. Clone size is shown for a subset of rows, as once, few, many or a class of expanded clone.

CASSVGASGSHEQYF | TGTGCCAGCAGCGTAGGCGCTAGCGGGAGCCACGAGCAGTACTTC | TRBD2 | TRBV9 | . | TRBJ2-7
CASNVRTGVSGANVLTF | TGTGCCAGTAACGTCAGGACAGGGGTCTCTGGGGCCAACGTCCTGACTTTC | TRBD1 | TRBV19 | . | TRBJ2-6
CASIPSQLGARGYGYTF | TGTGCCAGCATACCCTCTCAATTGGGGGCGCGCGGCTATGGCTACACCTTC | . | TRBV3-1/TRBV3-2 | . | TRBJ1-2
CASGQGRTGELFF | TGTGCCAGCGGACAGGGCAGGACCGGGGAGCTGTTTTTT | TRBD1 | TRBV6-5 | once | TRBJ2-2
CASRGGPDSYYEQYF | TGTGCCAGCAGGGGGGGGCCCGACAGCTACTACGAGCAGTACTTC | . | TRBV7-2 | . | TRBJ2-7
CASISRANEKLFF | TGTGCCAGCATTTCCCGGGCTAATGAAAAACTGTTTTTT | . | TRBV6-5 | . | TRBJ1-4
CASSRTSGDSYEQYF | TGTGCCAGTAGTAGGACTAGCGGGGATAGCTACGAGCAGTACTTC | TRBD2 | TRBV19 | . | TRBJ2-7
CASSTGRGSNQPQHF | TGTGCCAGCTCAACGGGTAGGGGCAGCAATCAGCCCCAGCATTTT | . | TRBV18 | . | TRBJ1-5
CASSQGQGRSFNTGELFF | TGTGCCAGCAGCCAGGGACAGGGCCGTTCCTTTAACACCGGGGAGCTGTTTTTT | TRBD1 | TRBV7-2 | . | TRBJ2-2
CASSQTSSGRPGGYTF | TGCGCCAGCAGCCAAACCTCTTCTGGTCGCCCGGGGGGCTACACCTTC | . | TRBV4-1 | . | TRBJ1-2
CASSQGLAGVISYNEQFF | TGCGCCAGCAGCCAAGGACTAGCGGGAGTTATTTCCTACAATGAGCAGTTCTTC | TRBD2 | TRBV4-1 | . | TRBJ2-1
CASSYADVPRYAQYF | TGTGCCAGCAGTTACGCCGATGTTCCCCGCTACGCGCAGTATTTT | . | TRBV6-5 | . | TRBJ2-3
CASSLIGLADEQFF | TGCGCCAGCAGCCTCATCGGACTAGCGGATGAGCAGTTCTTC | TRBD2 | TRBV4-1 | . | TRBJ2-1
CASSSLAAGTGANVLTF | TGCGCCAGCAGCTCACTAGCCGCGGGGACTGGGGCCAACGTCCTGACTTTC | . | TRBV5-1 | . | TRBJ2-6
CASPPRGEQFF | TGTGCCAGCCCCCCGCGGGGTGAGCAGTTCTTC | . | TRBV3-1/TRBV3-2 | . | TRBJ2-1
CASSVARGLSNEKLFF | TGTGCCAGCAGTGTTGCCAGGGGGCTAAGTAATGAAAAACTGTTTTTT | TRBD1 | TRBV6-1 | . | TRBJ1-4
CASSFTEREYNEQFF | TGTGCCAGCAGCTTTACCGAGCGGGAGTACAATGAGCAGTTCTTC | TRBD2 | TRBV7-6 | once | TRBJ2-1
CASASLPDGKAGANVLTF | TGCGCCAGCGCTAGCCTTCCGGACGGAAAGGCAGGGGCCAACGTCCTGACTTTC | . | TRBV23-1 | . | TRBJ2-6
CASSLISAGFYEQYF | TGTGCCAGCAGCTTAATCTCTGCAGGGTTCTACGAGCAGTACTTC | . | TRBV7-9 | . | TRBJ2-7
CASSEASRGSYEQYF | TGTGCCAGCAGTGAGGCTAGCCGGGGCTCCTACGAGCAGTACTTC | . | TRBV25-1 | . | TRBJ2-7
CASSTITGNSPLHF | TGTGCCAGCAGCACCATCACAGGGAATTCACCCCTCCACTTT | . | TRBV7-2 | . | TRBJ1-6
CASSSLRTGLYGYTF | TGTGCCAGCAGTTCTCTCCGGACTGGCTTATATGGCTACACCTTC | . | TRBV28 | . | TRBJ1-2
CASSGRYSGTEAFF | TGTGCCAGCAGCGGAAGGTATTCGGGCACTGAAGCTTTCTTT | . | TRBV9 | . | TRBJ1-1
CASSVGPSGGGETQYF | TGTGCCAGCAGCGTAGGTCCTAGCGGGGGAGGCGAGACCCAGTACTTC | TRBD2 | TRBV9 | . | TRBJ2-5
CASSPRVAASTDTQYF | TGTGCCAGCAGTCCCCGTGTAGCCGCGAGCACAGATACGCAGTATTTT | . | TRBV7-9 | . | TRBJ2-3
CASSPVGGTEAFF | TGTGCCAGCTCACCCGTCGGGGGCACTGAAGCTTTCTTT | . | TRBV18 | . | TRBJ1-1
CASSVIGGATYNEQFF | TGTGCCAGCAGCGTTATCGGGGGGGCCACTTACAATGAGCAGTTCTTC | TRBD2 | TRBV9 | . | TRBJ2-1
CASSLKPTGNQPQHF | TGTGCCAGCAGCTTGAAGCCTACAGGCAATCAGCCCCAGCATTTT | . | TRBV5-6 | . | TRBJ1-5
CASSLRHQDQPQHF | TGCGCCAGCAGCTTAAGACATCAGGATCAGCCCCAGCATTTT | . | TRBV5-1 | . | TRBJ1-5
CASSRTGSSGNTIYF | TGTGCCAGCAGCAGGACAGGAAGCTCTGGAAACACCATATATTTT | TRBD1 | TRBV5-8 | . | TRBJ1-3
CASSLSLGHPLGETQYF | TGTGCCAGCAGTTTAAGTCTAGGACACCCATTAGGGGAGACCCAGTACTTC | . | TRBV28 | . | TRBJ2-5
CASRDPDRASPLHF | TGTGCCAGCAGAGACCCAGACAGGGCTTCACCCCTCCACTTT | TRBD1 | TRBV6-5 | . | TRBJ1-6
CASSPGGTAEAFF | TGTGCCAGCAGCCCCGGGGGGACCGCTGAAGCTTTCTTT | . | TRBV7-3 | once | TRBJ1-1
CASRVGQDYYYGYTF | TGTGCCAGCAGGGTGGGACAGGATTATTACTATGGCTACACCTTC | TRBD1 | TRBV6-5 | . | TRBJ1-2
CASSQDGEGSQPQHF | TGCGCCAGCAGCCAAGATGGGGAAGGGAGTCAGCCCCAGCATTTT | . | TRBV4-1 | . | TRBJ1-5
CASSALAGRYNEQFF | TGTGCCAGCAGCGCACTAGCGGGGCGTTACAATGAGCAGTTCTTC | TRBD2 | TRBV9 | . | TRBJ2-1
CASSYRAGGGDTQYF | TGTGCCAGCAGTTACCGCGCGGGAGGGGGAGATACGCAGTATTTT | TRBD2 | TRBV6-2/TRBV6-3 | . | TRBJ2-3
CASSMGLAGGPGTGELFF | TGTGCCAGTAGTATGGGACTAGCGGGAGGGCCAGGTACCGGGGAGCTGTTTTTT | TRBD2 | TRBV19 | . | TRBJ2-2
CASSEGQAYGYTF | TGTGCCAGCAGCGAAGGACAGGCCTATGGCTACACCTTC | TRBD1 | TRBV12-3/TRBV12-4 | . | TRBJ1-2
CASSLIGYEQYF | TGTGCCAGCAGTCTGATCGGCTACGAGCAGTACTTC | . | TRBV28 | . | TRBJ2-7
CASLRQGDQPQHF | TGTGCCAGCCTTAGACAGGGCGATCAGCCCCAGCATTTT | TRBD1 | TRBV28 | . | TRBJ1-5
CASSQDQFNYGYTF | TGTGCCAGCAGCCAAGATCAGTTTAACTATGGCTACACCTTC | . | TRBV3-1/TRBV3-2 | . | TRBJ1-2
CASSPGQEYNSPLHF | TGTGCCAGCTCACCCGGACAGGAGTATAATTCACCCCTCCACTTT | TRBD1 | TRBV18 | once | TRBJ1-6